The T cell receptor beta chain described here comes from a study of metastatic and nonmetastatic thyroid tumors. Through MiXCR, TCRdb re-clonotyped the PCR reads. Seen here are some 14,000 clones, about 34% observed once, and the top ten hold 11%. Treatment of any kind had been given to no patient before thyroid surgery. This clone appeared a few times. At one end the junction does not follow the germline gene, possibly because of a read error. The clonotype comes from a male donor with papillary thyroid cancer or a benign thyroid nodule (not recorded which). Some clones in this sample may be carry-over from other donors' samples. Sequenced: tumor tissue.

CDR3 sequence reads: CASSDSSSANVQFF. CDR3 in DNA: TGTGCCAGCAGTGACTCGTCTAGCGCCAATGTGCAGTTCTTC. The gene calls are TRBV6-4 and TRBJ2-1, with a weak D call TRBD2 (6 bases). In germline, CDR1 is MRHNA, CDR2 SNTAGT. The CDR3 totals 14 residues.